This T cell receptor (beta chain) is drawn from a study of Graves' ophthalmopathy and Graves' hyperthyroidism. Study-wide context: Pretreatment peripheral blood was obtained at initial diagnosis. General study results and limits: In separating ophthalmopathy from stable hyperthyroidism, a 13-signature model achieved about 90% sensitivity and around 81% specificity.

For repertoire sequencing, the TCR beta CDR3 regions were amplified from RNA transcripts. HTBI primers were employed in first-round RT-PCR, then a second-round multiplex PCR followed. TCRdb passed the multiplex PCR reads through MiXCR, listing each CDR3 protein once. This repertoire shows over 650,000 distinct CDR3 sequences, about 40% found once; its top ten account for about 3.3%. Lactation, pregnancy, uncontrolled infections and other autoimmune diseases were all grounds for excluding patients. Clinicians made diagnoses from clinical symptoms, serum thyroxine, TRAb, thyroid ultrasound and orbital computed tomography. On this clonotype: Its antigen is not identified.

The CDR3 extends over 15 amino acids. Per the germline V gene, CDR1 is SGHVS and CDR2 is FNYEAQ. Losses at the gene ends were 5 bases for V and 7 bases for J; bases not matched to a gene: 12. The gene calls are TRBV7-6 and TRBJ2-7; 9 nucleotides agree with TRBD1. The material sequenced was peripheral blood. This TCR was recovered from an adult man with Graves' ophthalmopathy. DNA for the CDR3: TGTGCCAGCAGCCAAGGGGAGACAGGGGGATTTGAGCAGTACTTC. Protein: CASSQGETGGFEQYF.